This is a list of T cell receptor beta chains from one sample in a study of blood T cell repertoires in COVID-19. Profiling relied on immunoSEQ multiplex PCR, and the TCRdb table lists in-frame clones only, not all of them. The sample contains roughly 250,000 clones, around 86% of which appear only once. The sample consisted of PBMCs or T cells enriched from blood (not recorded which). These receptors came from a woman aged 45-59 years who had recovered from COVID-19. The CDR3 runs from the conserved cysteine through the conserved F or W. Each record gives: V gene, D gene, J gene, clone size, CDR3 DNA, CDR3 protein. A D gene is named only where the DNA matches it firmly. Part of the rows lack a size; the others show once, few, many or a class for expanded clones.

V: TRBV9
D: TRBD1
J: TRBJ1-2
size: NA
DNA: TGTGCCAGCAGCGTAGGGGCAGGGGGCGAGGGCTACACCTTC
CDR3: CASSVGAGGEGYTF

V: TRBV7-2
D: NA
J: TRBJ2-7
size: few
DNA: TGTGCCAGCAGCTTACGGACGGGGTCAAGCTCCTACGAGCAGTACTTC
CDR3: CASSLRTGSSSYEQYF

V: TRBV7-9
D: NA
J: TRBJ1-2
size: NA
DNA: TGTGCCAGCAGCTTAGAGCAGGCCTCCAACTATGGCTACACCTTC
CDR3: CASSLEQASNYGYTF

V: TRBV27
D: NA
J: TRBJ2-1
size: NA
DNA: TGTGCCAGCAGTTTAGGCGGAGGGAAGCCCTACAATGAGCAGTTCTTC
CDR3: CASSLGGGKPYNEQFF

V: TRBV27
D: TRBD2
J: TRBJ2-1
size: NA
DNA: TGTGCCAGCTCTAGAGCGGGAGTATCCTACAATGAGCAGTTCTTC
CDR3: CASSRAGVSYNEQFF

V: TRBV5-6
D: NA
J: TRBJ1-2
size: NA
DNA: TGTGCCAGCAGCTTGGGGGTGACAGTTAACTATGGCTACACCTTC
CDR3: CASSLGVTVNYGYTF

V: TRBV3-1/TRBV3-2
D: NA
J: TRBJ2-5
size: NA
DNA: TGTGCCAGCAGCCAAGATAAGGGGAGGCTATGGGACCAGTACTTC
CDR3: CASSQDKGRLWDQYF

V: TRBV5-1
D: NA
J: TRBJ1-1
size: NA
DNA: TGCGCCAGCAGCTTGGTTTGGGGGGGACGAAATGAAGCTTTCTTT
CDR3: CASSLVWGGRNEAFF

V: TRBV18
D: TRBD1
J: TRBJ1-5
size: few
DNA: TGTGCCAGCTCACCAGTCCAGGGGGGATATAGCAATCAGCCCCAGCATTTT
CDR3: CASSPVQGGYSNQPQHF

V: TRBV6-5
D: NA
J: TRBJ2-5
size: NA
DNA: TGTGCCAGCAGTTACTCGAGCCAATTGGCCCAGTACTTC
CDR3: CASSYSSQLAQYF

V: TRBV5-4
D: TRBD2
J: TRBJ2-5
size: NA
DNA: TGTGCCAGCAGCTTGCTAGCGGGGGGGCAAAGGTGGCAAGAGACCCAGTACTTC
CDR3: CASSLLAGGQRWQETQYF

V: TRBV7-2
D: TRBD1
J: TRBJ1-2
size: once
DNA: TGTGCCAGCAGCCATCAAGGCCTGCCGACAGGGGACTATGGCTACACCTTC
CDR3: CASSHQGLPTGDYGYTF

V: TRBV3-1/TRBV3-2
D: TRBD1
J: TRBJ2-5
size: NA
DNA: TGTGCCAGCAGCCAGCGTGACAGGGGTCTGACCCAGTACTTC
CDR3: CASSQRDRGLTQYF

V: TRBV5-5
D: NA
J: TRBJ1-3
size: few
DNA: TGTGCCAGTCGGGTCGGGGGCTCTGGAAACACCATATATTTT
CDR3: CASRVGGSGNTIYF

V: TRBV13
D: TRBD1
J: TRBJ2-1
size: NA
DNA: TGTGCCAGCAGCTTAACCGGAGGGACAGGGATTTCTGAGCAGTTCTTC
CDR3: CASSLTGGTGISEQFF

V: TRBV28
D: NA
J: TRBJ1-5
size: NA
DNA: TGTGCCAGCAGTTTCCAGGGTCCGAGAGGCCAGCCCCAGCATTTT
CDR3: CASSFQGPRGQPQHF

V: TRBV7-2
D: TRBD2
J: TRBJ2-2
size: NA
DNA: TGTGCCAGCAGCCCGACTAGCGGGGGAGGGGGGGAGCTGTTTTTT
CDR3: CASSPTSGGGGELFF

V: TRBV11-1
D: TRBD2
J: TRBJ2-5
size: NA
DNA: TGTGCCAGCAGCTTATTTCCTAGCGGGCTCGGCGAGACCCAGTACTTC
CDR3: CASSLFPSGLGETQYF

V: TRBV20-1
D: NA
J: TRBJ2-7
size: NA
DNA: TGCAGTGCTAGTAAGGTGGGCAACGAGCAGTACTTC
CDR3: CSASKVGNEQYF

V: TRBV5-8
D: NA
J: TRBJ2-7
size: NA
DNA: TGTGCCAGCAGCTTCCAGTACGGGGGGCCCGACGAGCAGTACTTC
CDR3: CASSFQYGGPDEQYF

V: TRBV7-2
D: NA
J: TRBJ2-1
size: NA
DNA: TGTGCCAGCAGCTCGCCAGGACTCGGGCCGGGCAATGAGCAGTTCTTC
CDR3: CASSSPGLGPGNEQFF

V: TRBV5-1
D: NA
J: TRBJ2-3
size: NA
DNA: TGCGCCAGCAGCTTGAACTCAGATACGCAGTATTTT
CDR3: CASSLNSDTQYF

V: TRBV10-3
D: TRBD1
J: TRBJ1-3
size: NA
DNA: TGTGCCATCACTAAGACAGGGTCTGGAAACACCATATATTTT
CDR3: CAITKTGSGNTIYF

V: TRBV7-2
D: TRBD1
J: TRBJ2-1
size: NA
DNA: TGTGCCAGCAGCTTAGCAACGACAGGGGGCTGGGAGCAGTTCTTC
CDR3: CASSLATTGGWEQFF

V: TRBV18
D: TRBD1
J: TRBJ1-1
size: NA
DNA: TGTGCCAGCTCACCAAAGACAGGGGGAACCACTGAAGCTTTCTTT
CDR3: CASSPKTGGTTEAFF

V: TRBV28
D: TRBD2
J: TRBJ2-1
size: few
DNA: TGTGCCAGCAGTTTATCCGGGACTAGCGGGAGTCTGAGGTCCTACAATGAGCAGTTCTTC
CDR3: CASSLSGTSGSLRSYNEQFF

V: TRBV4-3
D: NA
J: TRBJ1-2
size: NA
DNA: TGCGCCAGCAGCCAAGCCAGGCCGACACATTATGGCTACACCTTC
CDR3: CASSQARPTHYGYTF

V: TRBV4-2
D: NA
J: TRBJ2-1
size: NA
DNA: TGTGCCAGCAGCCAAGATGGCGGTGGCGGCAATGAGCAGTTCTTC
CDR3: CASSQDGGGGNEQFF

V: TRBV7-9
D: TRBD1
J: TRBJ2-3
size: NA
DNA: TGTGCCAGCAGTCAGGACAGGGGAGGCGCAGATACGCAGTATTTT
CDR3: CASSQDRGGADTQYF

V: TRBV2
D: TRBD2
J: TRBJ2-3
size: NA
DNA: TGTGCCAGCAGTGAAACTAGCGGGGGACCAGATACGCAGTATTTT
CDR3: CASSETSGGPDTQYF

V: TRBV29-1
D: NA
J: TRBJ1-4
size: NA
DNA: TGCAGCGCCTTTGGGGGGTCGGGGAATGAAAAACTGTTTTTT
CDR3: CSAFGGSGNEKLFF

V: TRBV5-4
D: TRBD1
J: TRBJ2-3
size: NA
DNA: TGTGCCAGCAGCGGCGTCCGGGACAGGAGCACAGATACGCAGTATTTT
CDR3: CASSGVRDRSTDTQYF

V: TRBV10-2
D: TRBD1
J: TRBJ1-6
size: NA
DNA: TGCGCCACCTCACCCACAGACAGGGCTTTGAATTCACCCCTCCACTTT
CDR3: CATSPTDRALNSPLHF

V: TRBV28
D: NA
J: TRBJ1-1
size: NA
DNA: TGTGCCAGCAGTTTATCGGGTAGGGAAGCTTTCTTT
CDR3: CASSLSGREAFF

V: TRBV7-9
D: NA
J: TRBJ2-7
size: NA
DNA: TGTGCCAGCAGCAACTCGTACGAGCAGTACTTC
CDR3: CASSNSYEQYF

V: TRBV6-2/TRBV6-3
D: TRBD1
J: TRBJ1-1
size: once
DNA: TGTGCCAGCAGTTGGCAGGGGGGCACTGAAGCTTTCTTT
CDR3: CASSWQGGTEAFF

V: TRBV2
D: NA
J: TRBJ1-6
size: NA
DNA: TGTGCCAGCAGTGAGGGGGGGACACGGGAGAATTCACCCCTCCACTTT
CDR3: CASSEGGTRENSPLHF

V: TRBV5-1
D: NA
J: TRBJ1-1
size: NA
DNA: TGCGCCAGCAGCTCTTGGGGGGGTGAAGCTTTCTTT
CDR3: CASSSWGGEAFF

V: TRBV4-1
D: NA
J: TRBJ2-1
size: NA
DNA: TGCGCCAGCAGCCAAGGAAGATCTAGCGCTGGTGAGCAGTTCTTC
CDR3: CASSQGRSSAGEQFF

V: TRBV7-6
D: NA
J: TRBJ2-1
size: NA
DNA: TGTGCCAGCAGCCAACTCATAGCGGCCCTTTCCTCCTACAATGAGCAGTTCTTC
CDR3: CASSQLIAALSSYNEQFF

V: TRBV27
D: TRBD1
J: TRBJ1-6
size: NA
DNA: TGTGCCAGCAGTTTCTCCGGGACAGGGCGCAATTCACCCCTCCACTTT
CDR3: CASSFSGTGRNSPLHF

V: TRBV7-9
D: NA
J: TRBJ2-7
size: NA
DNA: TGTGCCAGCAGCTTAGACGGGGACTACGAGCAGTACTTC
CDR3: CASSLDGDYEQYF

V: TRBV29-1
D: NA
J: TRBJ2-4
size: NA
DNA: TGCAGCGTCAGGGGACCAGGGTGGAGCAAAAACATTCAGTACTTC
CDR3: CSVRGPGWSKNIQYF

V: TRBV11-1
D: NA
J: TRBJ1-2
size: NA
DNA: TGTGCCAGCAGCTTAGGGCGGACTAACTATGGCTACACCTTC
CDR3: CASSLGRTNYGYTF

V: TRBV18
D: NA
J: TRBJ2-5
size: NA
DNA: TGTGCCAGCTCACCGAACCGAGGAGGGGCCGTGACCCAAGAGACCCAGTACTTC
CDR3: CASSPNRGGAVTQETQYF

V: TRBV5-1
D: TRBD2
J: TRBJ2-1
size: NA
DNA: TGCGCCAGCAGCGCAGCGGGGGGGCCCTACAATGAGCAGTTCTTC
CDR3: CASSAAGGPYNEQFF

V: TRBV11-2
D: TRBD1
J: TRBJ1-4
size: NA
DNA: TGTGCCAGCAGCCAACTGACAGGGAATGAAAAACTGTTTTTT
CDR3: CASSQLTGNEKLFF

V: TRBV5-6
D: NA
J: TRBJ2-5
size: few
DNA: TGTGCCAGCAGGAAGGGGGGGATTGGTGAGACCCAGTACTTC
CDR3: CASRKGGIGETQYF

V: TRBV5-1
D: TRBD1
J: TRBJ2-7
size: NA
DNA: TGCGCCAGCAGCTTGGGAGGGACAGGGCGTTACGAGCAGTACTTC
CDR3: CASSLGGTGRYEQYF

V: TRBV9
D: NA
J: TRBJ2-1
size: NA
DNA: TGTGCCAGCAGCCCCGGTCCCGAAGCGCCGTTCTTC
CDR3: CASSPGPEAPFF

V: TRBV28
D: NA
J: TRBJ2-7
size: NA
DNA: TGTGCCAGCACCGTGGGGGGAGGTTGGCCCTACGAGCAGTACTTC
CDR3: CASTVGGGWPYEQYF

V: TRBV4-3
D: TRBD2
J: TRBJ2-1
size: NA
DNA: TGCGCCAGCAGCCAAGACGGCGGGGGGGTCTTCTTC
CDR3: CASSQDGGGVFF

V: TRBV11-2
D: NA
J: TRBJ2-1
size: once
DNA: TGTGCCAGCAGCTCGCGGGGAGCGGGCTACAATGAGCAGTTCTTC
CDR3: CASSSRGAGYNEQFF

V: TRBV5-1
D: NA
J: TRBJ2-5
size: NA
DNA: TGCGCCAGCAGCTTGGTCAGGGTAGAGACCCAGTACTTC
CDR3: CASSLVRVETQYF

V: TRBV19
D: NA
J: TRBJ2-6
size: NA
DNA: TGTGCCAGTAGTCCTGCAGGGATCTCTGGGGCCAACGTCCTGACTTTC
CDR3: CASSPAGISGANVLTF

V: TRBV30
D: TRBD2
J: TRBJ2-1
size: NA
DNA: TGTGCCTGGAGTCAGGGACTACCCGCCTACAATGAGCAGTTCTTC
CDR3: CAWSQGLPAYNEQFF